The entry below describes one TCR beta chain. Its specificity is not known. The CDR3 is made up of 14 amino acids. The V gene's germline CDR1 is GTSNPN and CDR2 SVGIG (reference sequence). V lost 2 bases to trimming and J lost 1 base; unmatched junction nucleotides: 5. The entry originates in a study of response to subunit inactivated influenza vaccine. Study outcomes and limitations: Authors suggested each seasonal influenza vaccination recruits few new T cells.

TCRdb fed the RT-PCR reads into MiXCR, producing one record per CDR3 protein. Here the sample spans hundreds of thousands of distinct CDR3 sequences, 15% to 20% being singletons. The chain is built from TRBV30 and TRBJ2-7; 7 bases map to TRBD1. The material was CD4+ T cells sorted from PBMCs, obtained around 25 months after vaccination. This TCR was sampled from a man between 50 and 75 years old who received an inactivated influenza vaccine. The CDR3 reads CAWSPDRRSYEQYF. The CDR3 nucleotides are TGTGCCTGGAGTCCGGACAGGAGATCCTACGAGCAGTACTTC.